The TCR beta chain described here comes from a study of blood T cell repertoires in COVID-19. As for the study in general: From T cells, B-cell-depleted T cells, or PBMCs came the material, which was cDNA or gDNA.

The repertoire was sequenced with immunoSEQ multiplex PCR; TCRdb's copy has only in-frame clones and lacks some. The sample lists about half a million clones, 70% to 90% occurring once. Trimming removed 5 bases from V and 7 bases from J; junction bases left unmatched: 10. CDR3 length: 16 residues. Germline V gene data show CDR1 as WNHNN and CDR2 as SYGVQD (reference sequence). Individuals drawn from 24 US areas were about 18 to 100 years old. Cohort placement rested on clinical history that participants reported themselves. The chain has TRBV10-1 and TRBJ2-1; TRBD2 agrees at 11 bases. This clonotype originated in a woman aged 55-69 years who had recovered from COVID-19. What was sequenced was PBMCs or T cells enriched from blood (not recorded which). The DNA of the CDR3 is TGCGCCAGCAGTCTTACCCTAGCGGGGGGTCGGAATGAGCAGTTCTTC. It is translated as CASSLTLAGGRNEQFF.